Below are 23 T cell receptor beta chains sequenced from a single sample in a study of blood T cell repertoires in COVID-19. The data were produced by immunoSEQ multiplex PCR, yet TCRdb's version contains in-frame clones alone and is incomplete. The sample holds about 60,000 clones, about 90% seen once. Input material: peripheral blood. These receptors were taken from an elderly woman with active COVID-19.

This chain connects TRBV9 to TRBJ2-1; 7 bases line up with TRBD1. There are 15 residues in the CDR3. V gave up 3 bases and J gave up 0 bases; unmatched junction bases: 3. Germline V gives CDR1 SGDLS, CDR2 YYNGEE. CDR3 DNA sequence: TGTGCCAGCAGCGAGACAGGGAACTCCTACAATGAGCAGTTCTTC. It codes for CASSETGNSYNEQFF.

V is TRBV15 and J is TRBJ1-2, with a tentative D call TRBD1 (6 bases). Germline V lookup: CDR1 LNHNV, CDR2 YYDKDF (reference sequence). CDR3 length: 14 amino acids. V was cut by 0 bases and J by 6 bases, with 11 bases left in between. This CDR3 reads CATSRDRGTNGYTF. CDR3 sequence (DNA): TGTGCCACCAGCAGAGACAGGGGTACCAATGGCTACACCTTC.

The rearrangement links TRBV6-2 or TRBV6-3 to TRBJ1-1, with TRBD1 identical over 9 bases. The germline CDR1 and CDR2 sequences are MNHEY and SVGEGT. The CDR3 consists of 12 residues. The J segment lost 11 bases and the V segment lost 2 bases, leaving 3 bases of the junction unmatched. CDR3 region: CASSYGTGWAFF. In nucleotides, the CDR3 is TGTGCCAGCAGTTACGGGACAGGGTGGGCTTTCTTT.

In DNA form, the CDR3 reads TGTGCCAGTAGTAGGGACTTGACGCACATTACAGATACGCAGTATTTT. Translating gives CASSRDLTHITDTQYF. The chain couples TRBV19 to TRBJ2-3; possibly TRBD2 for D (6 bases). The V and J ends lost 4 bases and 3 bases respectively, with 17 bases between them. Germline loops: CDR1 LNHDA, CDR2 SQIVND (reference sequence). The CDR3 is 16 amino acids.

V is TRBV4-2 and J is TRBJ2-3; D is perhaps TRBD2 (6 bases). The CDR3 contains 17 residues. Trimming pared 0 bases from V and 0 bases from J, leaving 13 bases between. CDR1 is LGHNA, CDR2 YNFKEQ, per germline. The CDR3 reads CASSQEVAGTSTDTQYF. CDR3 DNA: TGTGCCAGCAGCCAAGAAGTTGCGGGGACTAGCACAGATACGCAGTATTTT.

The chain couples TRBV10-3 to TRBJ2-7; 12 bases agree with TRBD2. After removal of 4 bases from V and 1 base from J, the junction contained 2 bases not matched to a gene. This CDR3 region has 15 residues. Per the germline V gene, CDR1 is ENHRY and CDR2 is SYGVKD. The CDR3 loop is CAISGGTSGSYEQYF. CDR3 in DNA: TGTGCCATCAGTGGGGGGACTAGCGGGTCCTACGAGCAGTACTTC.

The rearrangement links TRBV6-1 to TRBJ2-7; TRBD1 agrees at 9 bases. Germline V CDR1 and CDR2: MNHNS, SASEGT. V shed 3 bases, J shed 5 bases, and the junction held 8 bases outside the gene matches. CDR3 length equals 15 residues. CDR3 bases: TGTGCCAGCAGTGATGGGGACAGGGAGTACGACGAGCAGTACTTC. Its protein is CASSDGDREYDEQYF.

This clone was counted between two and nine times. The chain recombines TRBV5-8 with TRBJ2-2; 7 bases align to TRBD1. V lost 4 bases and J lost 10; bases outside the gene matches: 10. The CDR3 runs 14 residues. CDR1 is SGHTS, CDR2 YDEGEE, per germline. The CDR3 sequence is CASSKSTGNEELFF. CDR3 sequence (DNA): TGTGCCAGCAGCAAATCGACAGGGAACGAGGAGCTGTTTTTT.

This sequence joins TRBV19 and TRBJ1-1; possible D gene TRBD1, 5 bases. Trimming took 6 bases from V and 3 from J, leaving 20 bases between them. There are 16 residues in the CDR3. Per the germline V gene, CDR1 is LNHDA and CDR2 is SQIVND (reference sequence). The CDR3 spells CASSLITTGGYTEAFF. CDR3 DNA: TGTGCCAGTAGCCTAATAACTACGGGGGGTTACACTGAAGCTTTCTTT. The full variable domain, in which reference TRBV19 and TRBJ1-1 provide the parts outside the CDR3, is DGGITQSPKYLFRKEGQNVTLSCEQNLNHDAMYWYRQDPGQGLRLIYYSQIVNDFQKGDIAEGYSVSREKKESFPLTVTSAQKNPTAFYLCASSLITTGGYTEAFFGQGTRLTVV.

This clone showed up just once. This chain joins TRBV6-2 or TRBV6-3 and TRBJ2-3; 7 nucleotides match TRBD1. Per the germline V gene, CDR1 is MNHEY and CDR2 is SVGEGT. The CDR3 runs 15 residues. Losses at the gene ends were 6 bases for V and 2 bases for J; bases not matched to a gene: 8. CDR3 residues: CASSLSTGNTDTQYF. The CDR3 DNA is TGTGCCAGCAGCCTATCGACAGGGAACACAGATACGCAGTATTTT.

The chain uses TRBV11-2 and TRBJ2-1; D gene unclear. Trimming removed 2 bases from V and 9 bases from J, with 5 bases in between. The CDR3 is 11 residues long. Germline values: CDR1 SGHAT, CDR2 FQNNGV. As DNA, the CDR3 is TGTGCCAGCAGCTTAACTGGTGAGCAGTTCTTC. It specifies CASSLTGEQFF.

In its sample, this clone was seen once. This chain uses TRBV6-1 with TRBJ1-2, with unresolved D. The CDR3 has 12 amino acids. V was cut by 3 bases and J by 10 bases, with 12 bases left in between. CDR1 and CDR2 from the germline V gene are MNHNS and SASEGT. The CDR3 here is CASSDPGRYYTF. The CDR3 DNA sequence: TGTGCCAGCAGTGACCCAGGCCGGTACTACACCTTC.

In this sample, this clone turned up once. The chain couples TRBV5-1 to TRBJ2-1; no definite D call. The V end was cut by 1 base, the J end by 10 bases, with 18 bases between. CDR1 is SGHRS, CDR2 YFSETQ, per germline. The CDR3 sequence is 15 residues long. The CDR3: CASSLRGSPGEEQFF. DNA for the CDR3: TGCGCCAGCAGCTTGCGTGGGTCCCCAGGTGAAGAGCAGTTCTTC.

The genes are TRBV5-1 and TRBJ1-6, with D maybe TRBD1 (5 bases). The V gene lost 0 bases and the J gene lost 8 bases, with 18 bases spanning the gap. CDR3 size: 17 residues. Germline loops: CDR1 SGHRS, CDR2 YFSETQ. DNA of the CDR3: TGCGCCAGCAGCTTGGGGGTTACAGGCCCTCGGGATTCACCCCTCCACTTT. Amino acids: CASSLGVTGPRDSPLHF.

V gene TRBV27 combines with J gene TRBJ2-5, with D possibly TRBD2 on 7 matching bases. CDR1 is MNHEY and CDR2 is SMNVEV in the germline V gene (reference sequence). CDR3 size: 14 residues. The ends were cut back, 7 bases at V and 4 bases at J, with 16 bases in the middle. The CDR3 DNA follows: TGTGCCAGCATATTGGGGGGGCGGGGAGAGACCCAGTACTTC. It codes for CASILGGRGETQYF.

This chain uses TRBV7-2 with TRBJ2-3; no clear D. Trimming removed 3 bases from V and 0 bases from J, with 7 bases in between. CDR3 length equals 14 residues. Germline assignment: CDR1 SGHTA and CDR2 FQGNSA. The CDR3 reads CASSLSSSTDTQYF. The CDR3 DNA is TGTGCCAGCAGCTTGTCTAGTAGCACAGATACGCAGTATTTT.

Here the CDR3 reads CSASFSGGAEKYNEQFF. Here the CDR3 DNA reads TGCAGTGCTAGTTTCAGCGGGGGGGCGGAAAAATACAATGAGCAGTTCTTC. The chain employs TRBV20-1 and TRBJ2-1; 10 bases agree with TRBD2. Germline V gives CDR1 DFQATT, CDR2 SNEGSKA (reference sequence). The junction had 12 bases not matched to a gene; V was cut back by 3 bases and J by 4 bases. This CDR3 has 17 amino acids.

CDR3 protein: CASSQMSSGNTIYF. The CDR3 nucleotides read TGCGCCAGCAGCCAAATGAGCTCTGGAAACACCATATATTTT. This chain joins TRBV4-3 and TRBJ1-3; D gene uncertain. With 2 bases removed from V and 0 bases from J, the gap between germline ends came to 5 bases. Germline V gene sequence: CDR1 LGHNA, CDR2 YSLEER. The CDR3 consists of 14 residues.

The chain is built from TRBV2 and TRBJ1-1; D is ambiguous. The CDR3 contains 13 residues. The V gene lost 6 bases and the J gene lost 4 bases, with 12 bases spanning the gap. CDR1 and CDR2 (germline): SNHLY, FYNNEI. CDR3 sequence (DNA): TGTGCCAGCAGGGCAGTTCAGGTCACTGAAGCTTTCTTT. Encoded protein: CASRAVQVTEAFF.

This clone ranks as medium-sized. The chain couples TRBV27 to TRBJ2-7; D is unclear. CDR1 and CDR2 from the germline V gene are MNHEY and SMNVEV (reference sequence). The CDR3 is made up of 12 amino acids. V gave up 5 bases and J gave up 2 bases, with 7 bases separating them. The CDR3 loop reads CASSRNTYEQYF. In nucleotides, the CDR3 is TGTGCCAGCAGTCGAAACACCTACGAGCAGTACTTC.

This chain joins TRBV5-1 and TRBJ1-1, with 11 bases identical to TRBD1. Trimming took 6 bases from V and 5 from J; bases not matched to a gene: 6. The CDR3 is 14 amino acids. In germline, CDR1 is SGHRS, CDR2 YFSETQ. For the CDR3, the DNA is TGCGCCAGCACCTGGGGACAGGGGGAAACTGAAGCTTTCTTT. Its protein is CASTWGQGETEAFF.

The chain combines TRBV5-1 with TRBJ2-3; D might be TRBD2 (7 bases). V shed 5 bases and J shed 0 bases, with 13 bases lying between them. CDR3 length equals 15 residues. The germline V gene encodes CDR1 SGHRS and CDR2 YFSETQ. The CDR3 loop reads CASRLRGPSTDTQYF. The CDR3 DNA reads as TGCGCCAGCAGACTGCGGGGGCCTAGCACAGATACGCAGTATTTT.

DNA for the CDR3: TGTGCCAGCAGCCGGGCCCACACCGGGGAGCTGTTTTTT. This translates into CASSRAHTGELFF. This chain connects TRBV14 to TRBJ2-2; D not certain. Trimming left V 4 bases short and J 3 bases short, with 6 bases between. The CDR3 has 13 amino acids. The germline gives CDR1 SGHDN, CDR2 FVKESK.